This T cell receptor (beta chain) was found in a study of beta chain features in type 1 diabetes. In the case of this clone: Its antigen is undetermined.

Overall study results and limits: In all four CD4+ subsets, TCRB CDR3 length was significantly, moderately reduced in type 1 diabetes.

Expressed TCRB transcripts were sequenced because the entire RNA isolate underwent reverse transcription. Measured with immunoSEQ multiplex PCR; TCRdb has only the in-frame clones, and not every one. The table records under 150,000 clones, about 50% of them present only once. Germline lookup yields CDR1 SGHNT and CDR2 YYREEE (reference sequence). V lost 7 bases and J 0 bases, leaving 9 bases between the germline ends. The CDR3 extends over 13 amino acids. The receptor comes from a man between 18 and 35 years old in good health. Sequencing used Tregs from blood. V usage is TRBV5-4 and J usage is TRBJ2-3; D gene uncertain. In DNA form, the CDR3 reads TGTGCCAGCTCTAAATCTAGCACAGATACGCAGTATTTT. It encodes CASSKSSTDTQYF.